The rows below give T cell receptor beta chains drawn from one sample of a study of glioma-infiltrating T cells. TCRdb redid the calling of the multiplex PCR reads with MiXCR, one entry per CDR3 protein. In the table there are about 200,000 distinct CDR3 sequences, over 30% of which are singletons. Sequences were obtained from glioma tissue, nonneoplastic brain tissue, or PBMCs (not recorded which). The origin of the receptors is a human donor with low-grade glioma or glioblastoma, undergoing nonglioma brain surgery, or in good health (not recorded which). Each CDR3 is given with its conserved first and last residue. D genes are given only for firm matches. Where a row states a size, it is once, few, many or the class of an expanded clone; other rows omit it.

TRBJ1-5 TRBV7-3 - many CASSLVRDFSNQPQHF TGTGCCAGCAGCTTAGTAAGGGATTTTAGCAATCAGCCCCAGCATTTT
TRBJ2-5 TRBV9 - many CASSRPGTTQETQYF TGTGCCAGCAGCCGCCCGGGGACAACTCAAGAGACCCAGTACTTC
TRBJ2-1 TRBV5-4 - - CASSLDPEAVNEQFF TGTGCCAGCAGCTTAGACCCAGAGGCGGTCAATGAGCAGTTCTTC
TRBJ1-1 TRBV4-1 - many CASSQASRGRPEAFF TGCGCCAGCAGCCAAGCGTCTCGGGGGAGACCGGAAGCTTTCTTT
TRBJ1-1 TRBV27 - - CASRAYIRGSGTEAFF TGTGCCAGCAGGGCATACATCAGGGGATCGGGCACTGAAGCTTTCTTT
TRBJ1-5 TRBV12-3/TRBV12-4 - - CASTFGREAQPQHF TGTGCCAGCACTTTCGGCAGGGAGGCTCAGCCCCAGCATTTT
TRBJ2-5 TRBV6-5 - many CASSYGGETQYF TGTGCCAGCAGTTACGGGGGGGAGACCCAGTACTTC
TRBJ1-1 TRBV19 - - CASSIQGRQGDTEAFF TGTGCCAGTAGTATCCAGGGTAGGCAGGGCGACACTGAAGCTTTCTTT
TRBJ1-2 TRBV5-1 TRBD1 many CASSFGVRDSSYGYTF TGCGCCAGCAGCTTTGGGGTCCGGGACAGTTCCTATGGCTACACCTTC
TRBJ2-3 TRBV5-1 TRBD2 few CASSWATSGTDTQYF TGCGCCAGCAGCTGGGCGACTAGCGGCACAGATACGCAGTATTTT
TRBJ1-1 TRBV18 - - CASSPLLFRAEGTEAFF TGTGCCAGCTCACCCCTTCTTTTTCGGGCCGAGGGCACTGAAGCTTTCTTT
TRBJ1-5 TRBV28 TRBD1 - CSRSLDRDRVSSFDQPQHF TGTTCCCGCAGTTTAGACCGGGACAGGGTTTCGAGTTTCGATCAGCCCCAGCATTTT